This T cell receptor (beta chain) was captured in a study of response to subunit inactivated influenza vaccine. Broader study findings: It was the authors' suggestion that each seasonal influenza vaccination recruits few new T cells.

Trimming at V came to 4 bases and at J to 2 bases, leaving 10 bases not matched to a gene. The CDR3 loop spans 16 amino acids. The germline CDR1 and CDR2 sequences are SQVTM and ANQGSEA. This clonotype was found a few times. Its target is unknown. TCRdb re-derived calls from the RT-PCR reads in MiXCR, one entry per CDR3 protein. In the table there are about 780,000 distinct CDR3 sequences, approximately 17% of which are singletons. The genes are TRBV29-1 and TRBJ2-2; 7 positions match TRBD1. The sequenced sample was PBMCs from blood, obtained more than 4 days after vaccination. The sequence was obtained from a man in his forties or fifties who received an inactivated influenza vaccine. CDR3 in amino acids: CSVGGSGTVNTGELFF. The CDR3 bases are TGCAGCGTTGGAGGCTCCGGGACAGTTAACACCGGGGAGCTGTTTTTT.